This TCR beta chain was recorded in a study of long-term antiretroviral therapy in people with HIV. Sequencing relied on immunoSEQ assay v3.0, run at survey level. TCRdb's table, derived via immunoSEQ multiplex PCR, lists solely in-frame clones and lacks some. This repertoire shows about 24,000 clones, about 95% found once; its top ten account for less than 2.5%. The germline gives CDR1 SEHNR, CDR2 FQNEAQ (reference sequence). V gave up 1 base and J gave up 3 bases, with 9 bases separating them. The CDR3 length is 15 residues. The specimen comprised unsorted PBMCs, sampled about 4.9 years after starting antiretroviral therapy. This TCR derives from a woman aged 50 to 60 with HIV. The chain combines TRBV7-9 with TRBJ2-2, with a possible D match to TRBD1 (5 bases). CDR3 residues: CASSLGQSHTGELFF. In DNA form, the CDR3 reads TGTGCCAGCAGCTTAGGACAGTCACACACCGGGGAGCTGTTTTTT.